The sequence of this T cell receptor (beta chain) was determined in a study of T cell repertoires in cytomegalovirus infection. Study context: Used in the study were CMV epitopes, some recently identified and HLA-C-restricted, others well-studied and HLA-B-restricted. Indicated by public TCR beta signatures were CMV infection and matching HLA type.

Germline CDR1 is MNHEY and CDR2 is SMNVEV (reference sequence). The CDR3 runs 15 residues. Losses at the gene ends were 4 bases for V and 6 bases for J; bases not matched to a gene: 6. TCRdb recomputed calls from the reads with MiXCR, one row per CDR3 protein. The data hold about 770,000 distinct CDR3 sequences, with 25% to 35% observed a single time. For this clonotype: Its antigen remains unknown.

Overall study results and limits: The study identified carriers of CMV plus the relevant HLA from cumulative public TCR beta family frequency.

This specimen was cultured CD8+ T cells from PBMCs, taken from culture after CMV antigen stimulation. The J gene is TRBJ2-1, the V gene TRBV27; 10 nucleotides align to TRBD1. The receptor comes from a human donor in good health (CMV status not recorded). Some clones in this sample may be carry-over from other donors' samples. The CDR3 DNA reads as TGTGCCAGCAGTTCTTTGGACAGGGGGTTCAATGAGCAGTTCTTC. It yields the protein CASSSLDRGFNEQFF.